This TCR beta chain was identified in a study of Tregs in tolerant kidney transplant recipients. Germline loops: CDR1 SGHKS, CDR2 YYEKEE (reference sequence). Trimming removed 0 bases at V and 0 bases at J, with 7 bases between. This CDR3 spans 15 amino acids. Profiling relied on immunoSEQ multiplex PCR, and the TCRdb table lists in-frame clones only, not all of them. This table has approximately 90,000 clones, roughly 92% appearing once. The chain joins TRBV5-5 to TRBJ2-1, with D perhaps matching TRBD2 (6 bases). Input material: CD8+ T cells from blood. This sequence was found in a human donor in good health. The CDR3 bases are TGTGCCAGCAGCTTGGGGGACTTCTCCTACAATGAGCAGTTCTTC. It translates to CASSLGDFSYNEQFF.